Listed below are T cell receptor beta chains from one sample, sequenced in a study of T cell repertoires in ileal Crohn's disease. The table came from immunoSEQ multiplex PCR; TCRdb's copy has only in-frame clones and leaves some out. The data show about 2,500 clones, 85% to 95% seen once. What was sequenced was ileal tissue. The source of these receptors is an adult with Crohn's disease. The CDR3 runs from the conserved cysteine through the conserved F or W. Each record gives: J gene, V gene, D gene, clone size, CDR3 protein, CDR3 DNA. The D gene is left open where the match is weak. Expanded clones get a size class; other rows say once, few or many, or leave the size out.

>TRBJ2-4|TRBV27|TRBD1|NA
CASSPQNRGIAKNIQYF
TGTGCCAGCAGTCCTCAGAACAGGGGAATAGCCAAAAACATTCAGTACTTC
>TRBJ2-7|TRBV2|NA|few
CASGFTSLSSEQYF
TGTGCCAGCGGGTTTACTAGCCTCTCCAGCGAGCAGTACTTC
>TRBJ2-5|TRBV5-4|TRBD1|NA
CASSLGSGQGSKETQYF
TGTGCCAGCAGCTTGGGATCGGGACAGGGCTCTAAGGAGACCCAGTACTTC
>TRBJ2-1|TRBV7-3|TRBD2|NA
CASQLAGGLNEQFF
TGTGCCAGCCAACTAGCGGGGGGGTTAAATGAGCAGTTCTTC
>TRBJ2-7|TRBV2|NA|NA
CASSETSEAYEQYF
TGTGCCAGCAGTGAAACGTCAGAAGCCTACGAGCAGTACTTC
>TRBJ2-6|TRBV30|TRBD1|NA
CAWSPDRAVLTF
TGTGCCTGGAGTCCGGACAGGGCCGTCCTGACTTTC
>TRBJ2-3|TRBV27|TRBD1|NA
CASSPGQGPDTQYF
TGTGCCAGCAGTCCGGGACAGGGGCCAGATACGCAGTATTTT
>TRBJ2-7|TRBV30|TRBD2|NA
CAWSGYGRLAGVYEQYF
TGTGCCTGGAGTGGGTACGGGCGGCTAGCGGGGGTCTACGAGCAGTACTTC
>TRBJ1-4|TRBV21-1|NA|NA
CASSKTVIWGGSNEKLFF
TGTGCCAGCAGCAAAACTGTTATTTGGGGGGGTAGCAATGAAAAACTGTTTTTT
>TRBJ1-1|TRBV5-5|TRBD1|NA
CASSLYPGGEAFF
TGTGCCAGCAGCCTCTATCCAGGGGGAGAAGCTTTCTTT
>TRBJ1-6|TRBV18|NA|once
CASSPPGGDNSPLHF
TGTGCCAGCTCACCACCAGGCGGAGATAATTCACCCCTCCACTTT
>TRBJ2-2|TRBV9|TRBD2|NA
CASTKTSGGAAGELFF
TGTGCCAGCACCAAGACTAGCGGGGGGGCCGCCGGGGAGCTGTTTTTT
>TRBJ2-5|TRBV7-8|NA|NA
CASSPLGGETQYF
TGTGCCAGCAGCCCACTGGGCGGGGAGACCCAGTACTTC
>TRBJ1-5|TRBV7-8|NA|NA
CASSRDLQQPQHF
TGTGCCAGCAGCCGAGATTTACAGCAGCCCCAGCATTTT
>TRBJ1-2|TRBV5-6|NA|NA
CASSLGAGGYTF
TGTGCCAGCAGCTTGGGGGCCGGAGGCTACACCTTC
>TRBJ2-7|TRBV6-6|NA|NA
CASSSNTGTSYEQYF
TGTGCCAGCAGTAGCAATACAGGTACCTCCTACGAGCAGTACTTC
>TRBJ1-1|TRBV6-5|NA|NA
CASSLSLGVNTEAFF
TGTGCCAGCAGCCTCTCCCTCGGGGTGAACACTGAAGCTTTCTTT
>TRBJ2-3|TRBV6-4|TRBD2|NA
CASSDSAGGADTQYF
TGTGCCAGCAGTGACTCAGCGGGGGGGGCAGATACGCAGTATTTT
>TRBJ2-1|TRBV6-6|TRBD2|NA
CASSLGGVPEQFF
TGTGCCAGCAGCCTCGGGGGGGTCCCTGAGCAGTTCTTC
>TRBJ1-2|TRBV5-4|TRBD1|NA
CASSGQGMIQVYGYTF
TGTGCCAGCAGTGGACAGGGGATGATTCAGGTCTATGGCTACACCTTC
>TRBJ2-5|TRBV6-5|NA|NA
CASSYQGRETQYF
TGTGCCAGCAGTTATCAAGGGAGGGAGACCCAGTACTTC
>TRBJ1-3|TRBV28|TRBD1|NA
CASSPTQGAARGNTIYF
TGTGCCAGCAGTCCAACCCAGGGGGCGGCACGTGGAAACACCATATATTTT
>TRBJ1-5|TRBV2|NA|NA
CASSGHPGSNQPQHF
TGTGCCAGCAGTGGGCACCCTGGCAGCAATCAGCCCCAGCATTTT
>TRBJ2-7|TRBV5-6|TRBD1|NA
CASRSPLRDRGTHEQYF
TGTGCCAGCAGATCGCCCCTGCGGGACAGGGGCACCCACGAGCAGTACTTC